Each of the 14 T cell receptor beta chains below was sequenced from the same sample in a study of shared clonotypes between healthy human individuals. TCRdb keeps only in-frame clones here, not all; method: immunoSEQ multiplex PCR. The profile shows under 2.5 million clones, approximately 90% of them singletons. The sequenced material came from naive CD4+ T cells from PBMCs. The subset: CD45RA+ positively selected. The receptors here all came from a man aged 18 to 30 in good health. Some clones in this sample may be carry-over from other donors' samples.

V gene TRBV29-1 combines with J gene TRBJ2-7; the D gene is possibly TRBD1 (6 bases). Germline loops: CDR1 SQVTM, CDR2 ANQGSEA. This CDR3 region has 13 residues. V shed 6 bases and J shed 3 bases, with 15 bases lying between them. The DNA for the CDR3 is TGCAGCGTAACGGGACACCCCGTCTACGAGCAGTACTTC. It codes for CSVTGHPVYEQYF.

The chain joins TRBV11-2 to TRBJ2-5; 12 bases map to TRBD2. From germline, CDR1 is SGHAT and CDR2 FQNNGV. V lost 10 bases and J lost 4; bases outside the gene matches: 16. The CDR3 is 17 residues long. The DNA of the CDR3 is TGTGCCAAAAGCTTCCTAGCGGGGGGGGAGTATGCAGAGACCCAGTACTTC. The encoded protein is CAKSFLAGGEYAETQYF.

This chain connects TRBV6-6 to TRBJ1-5; maybe TRBD1 (5 bases). Germline V CDR1 and CDR2: MNHNY, SVGAGI (reference sequence). This CDR3 has 14 amino acids. V was clipped by 7 bases and J by 6 bases, with 16 bases between them. CDR3 amino acids: CASTNARGSQPQHF. The CDR3 region has the DNA TGTGCCAGCACCAACGCCCGGGGGAGTCAGCCCCAGCATTTT.

The rearrangement joins TRBV2 to TRBJ1-2; tentative D call: TRBD1 (6 bases). V gave up 6 bases and J gave up 8 bases, with 16 bases separating them. This CDR3 region has 13 residues. Germline CDR1 reads SNHLY; CDR2 reads FYNNEI. The CDR3 region has the DNA TGTGCCAGCAGGACAGACGACAGGTCCGGCTACACCTTC. It yields the protein CASRTDDRSGYTF.

V gene TRBV29-1 combines with J gene TRBJ1-2; D is uncertain. This CDR3 contains 13 residues. The germline V gene has CDR1 SQVTM and CDR2 ANQGSEA. The V gene lost 7 bases and the J gene lost 0 bases, with 12 bases spanning the gap. This chain's CDR3 is CSALHRANYGYTF. In nucleotides, the CDR3 is TGCAGCGCCCTACACCGAGCTAACTATGGCTACACCTTC.

CDR3 protein: CASRPTSSGGSYEQYF. CDR3 in DNA: TGTGCCAGCAGACCAACGTCTAGCGGGGGCTCCTACGAGCAGTACTTC. The chain carries TRBV7-2 and TRBJ2-7; 10 bases align to TRBD2. Germline V CDR1 and CDR2: SGHTA, FQGNSA. V dropped 6 bases and J dropped 0; count of bases not matched to a gene: 8. The CDR3 extends over 16 amino acids.

The CDR3 DNA follows: TGTGCCAGCAGCCCGGGACTTTACAATGAGCAGTTCTTC. Residues: CASSPGLYNEQFF. The rearrangement links TRBV6-5 to TRBJ2-1; a possible D gene is TRBD2 (6 bases). The CDR3 has 13 amino acids. The germline gives CDR1 MNHEY, CDR2 SVGAGI. Between the trimmed V and J ends, which lost 6 bases and 4 bases, there was a span of 10 bases.

As regards this clone: Additional DNA sequences in this sample encode the identical CDR3. The genes are TRBV18 and TRBJ1-4; D call uncertain. Deletions cut 0 bases from V and 7 bases from J, with 6 bases between. Per germline, CDR1 KGHSH and CDR2 LQKENI. The CDR3 runs 13 residues. This chain's CDR3 is CASSPPGGEKLFF. The CDR3 nucleotides read TGTGCCAGCTCACCACCGGGAGGTGAAAAACTGTTTTTT.

V gene TRBV27 combines with J gene TRBJ2-7; 9 nucleotides match TRBD1. The V segment lost 7 bases and the J segment 1 base; nucleotides outside the gene matches: 11. This CDR3 has 16 amino acids. Germline V gene lookup returns CDR1 MNHEY and CDR2 SMNVEV (reference sequence). In nucleotides, the CDR3 is TGTGCCAGCACCCCCCGACAGGGGGGGAAATCCTACGAGCAGTACTTC. This codes for CASTPRQGGKSYEQYF.

The sample holds a few counts of this clone. The chain combines TRBV4-2 with TRBJ1-1, with D unresolved. The CDR3 sequence is 15 residues long. Looked up from germline, CDR1 is LGHNA and CDR2 is YNFKEQ. The V end was cut by 1 base, the J end by 3 bases, with 12 bases between. The CDR3 reads CASSQASRGYTEAFF. The CDR3 nucleotides are TGTGCCAGCAGCCAAGCCTCGCGGGGTTACACTGAAGCTTTCTTT.

About this clone: Different DNA sequences within this sample yield the same CDR3. This chain links TRBV7-9 with TRBJ1-5; D not resolved. The CDR3 runs 13 residues. The V gene lost 1 base and the J gene lost 4 bases, with 5 bases spanning the gap. CDR1 is SEHNR, CDR2 FQNEAQ, per germline (reference sequence). This chain's CDR3 is CASSLDGNQPQHF. DNA for the CDR3: TGTGCCAGCAGCTTAGATGGGAATCAGCCCCAGCATTTT.

The rearrangement uses TRBV4-1 and TRBJ1-1; 8 nucleotides agree with TRBD1. Germline V gene data show CDR1 as MGHRA and CDR2 as YSYEKL. J was trimmed by 1 base and V by 4 bases; bases with no gene match: 8. The CDR3 is made up of 16 amino acids. The CDR3 reads CASSRWETGANTEAFF. CDR3 coding DNA: TGCGCCAGCAGCCGGTGGGAGACAGGGGCGAACACTGAAGCTTTCTTT.

The chain joins TRBV30 to TRBJ2-2; 8 bases fit TRBD2. The CDR3 has 18 amino acids. Unmatched junction bases numbered 11, after V lost 2 bases and J lost 0 bases. Germline V gene lookup returns CDR1 GTSNPN and CDR2 SVGIG (reference sequence). As DNA, the CDR3 is TGTGCCTGGAGTAGAGAGCGAGGCGGGAGGACGAACACCGGGGAGCTGTTTTTT. It is translated as CAWSRERGGRTNTGELFF.

The rearrangement links TRBV7-2 to TRBJ2-7; D remains ambiguous. Germline CDR1 and CDR2: SGHTA and FQGNSA. The CDR3 totals 15 residues. Trimming took off 1 base at V and 2 bases at J, with 12 bases between the two ends. CDR3 sequence (DNA): TGTGCCAGCAGCTTAGGATTCCAACACCCCTACGAGCAGTACTTC. Protein product: CASSLGFQHPYEQYF. The full variable domain, with the rest looked up from reference TRBV7-2 and TRBJ2-7, is GAGVSQSPSNKVTEKGKDVELRCDPISGHTALYWYRQSLGQGLEFLIYFQGNSAPDKSGLPSDRFSAERTGGSVSTLTIQRTQQEDSAVYLCASSLGFQHPYEQYFGPGTRLTVT.